Sequencing of this TCR beta chain was carried out in a study of blood T cells in healthy people across ages. Overall study context: With template switching, about one barcoded beta molecule was captured per two T cells.

The CDR3 has 13 residues. The germline gives CDR1 SGHRS, CDR2 YFSETQ. Trimming took 5 bases from V and 2 from J, leaving 10 bases between them. Study-wide points: With age, beta diversity per million T cells declined roughly linearly, significantly by 30 to 40. Among long-lived donors, naive CD4+ cells were more numerous and diversity higher than in aged donors.

Extraction of total RNA produced a minimum of 6 micrograms from each sample. Ten or more counts support this clonotype. Its specificity is not known. Together with a sample-barcoded 5' primer, a J-beta primer mix was included in a second PCR lasting roughly 6 to 12 cycles. Using its own MiXCR run on the 5' RACE reads, TCRdb lists one record per CDR3 protein. The table shows around 280,000 distinct CDR3 sequences, with 25% to 30% occurring only once. The specimen was blood. J is TRBJ2-5 and V is TRBV5-1, with TRBD1 as a possible D gene (5 bases). This sequence originates from a woman between 65 and 79 years old in good health. CDR3 nucleotides: TGCGCCAGCAGAGGGGTGGCACAAGAGACCCAGTACTTC. It is translated as CASRGVAQETQYF.